These T cell receptor beta chains were read from a single sample in a study of blood T cell repertoires in COVID-19. TCRdb keeps only in-frame clones here, not all; method: immunoSEQ multiplex PCR. The sample yields 110,000 or so clones, more than 65% seen once. The sample consisted of peripheral blood. The origin of the receptors is a man aged 45 to 65 with acute or convalescent COVID-19. The CDR3 runs from the conserved cysteine through the conserved F or W. D genes are given only for firm matches. Clone size is given for some rows only: seen once, a few or many times, or a class if the clone is expanded.

cdr3_nt cdr3_aa j_call clone_size v_call d_call
TGCAGCGTTGATCAGGGGCTCAATCAGCCCCAGCATTTT CSVDQGLNQPQHF TRBJ1-5 . TRBV29-1 .
TGTGCCAGCAGACCCTCTAGCGGGGGACCCTACGAGCAGTACTTC CASRPSSGGPYEQYF TRBJ2-7 . TRBV6-5 TRBD2
TGCGCCAGCAGCCTAAGGGACACATCCTACGAGCAGTACTTC CASSLRDTSYEQYF TRBJ2-7 . TRBV4-1 .
TGTGCCAGCAGCTTGGAGCTAGTTCGTCAAGAGACCCAGTACTTC CASSLELVRQETQYF TRBJ2-5 . TRBV5-4 .
TGTGCCAGCAGTGAATCCCTGGCAGCCCCCGAGGGCGAGCAGTACTTC CASSESLAAPEGEQYF TRBJ2-7 . TRBV2 .
TGTGCCAGCAGTGAAGCTGGGCTCTCAGCTAACTATGGCTACACCTTC CASSEAGLSANYGYTF TRBJ1-2 . TRBV6-1 .
TGTGCCAGCAGCAAGGACAGGGTAGTAGCTGAGCAGTTCTTC CASSKDRVVAEQFF TRBJ2-1 . TRBV9 TRBD1
TGTGCCTGGAGCGCCCGGGTTAGGACTGAAGCTTTCTTT CAWSARVRTEAFF TRBJ1-1 . TRBV30 .
TGTGCCACCAGCCGTAGCGGGGGCACAGATACGCAGTATTTT CATSRSGGTDTQYF TRBJ2-3 . TRBV24-1 TRBD2
TGTGCCAGTAGTTCGACAGGGGGCGCGCACGAGCAGTACTTC CASSSTGGAHEQYF TRBJ2-7 once TRBV19 TRBD1